This T cell receptor beta chain was sequenced for a study of T cells after posttransplantation cyclophosphamide. The CDR3 consists of 16 residues. The germline gives CDR1 SGDLS, CDR2 YYNGEE. Trimming cost V 2 bases and J 0 bases, with 13 bases left between them. The table lists this clone with a count of one. Repertoires were generated with immunoSEQ multiplex PCR, while TCRdb's copy carries only in-frame clones and drops some. The table shows about 19,000 clones, with over 65% occurring only once. Busulfan-fludarabine conditioning, marrow transplant, and cyclophosphamide on days +3 and +4 were administered.

This sample comprised PBMCs, obtained after an allogeneic stem cell transplant with post-transplant cyclophosphamide. This TCR derives from a male patient between 25 and 39 years old who received an allogeneic stem cell transplant from a related donor, was CMV-positive, and had acute GVHD only. The graft donor may have contributed some T cells. The chain is built from TRBV9 and TRBJ2-3; D is ambiguous. The CDR3 sequence is CASSVAGLLSTDTQYF. CDR3 coding DNA: TGTGCCAGCAGCGTTGCTGGGTTACTAAGCACAGATACGCAGTATTTT.